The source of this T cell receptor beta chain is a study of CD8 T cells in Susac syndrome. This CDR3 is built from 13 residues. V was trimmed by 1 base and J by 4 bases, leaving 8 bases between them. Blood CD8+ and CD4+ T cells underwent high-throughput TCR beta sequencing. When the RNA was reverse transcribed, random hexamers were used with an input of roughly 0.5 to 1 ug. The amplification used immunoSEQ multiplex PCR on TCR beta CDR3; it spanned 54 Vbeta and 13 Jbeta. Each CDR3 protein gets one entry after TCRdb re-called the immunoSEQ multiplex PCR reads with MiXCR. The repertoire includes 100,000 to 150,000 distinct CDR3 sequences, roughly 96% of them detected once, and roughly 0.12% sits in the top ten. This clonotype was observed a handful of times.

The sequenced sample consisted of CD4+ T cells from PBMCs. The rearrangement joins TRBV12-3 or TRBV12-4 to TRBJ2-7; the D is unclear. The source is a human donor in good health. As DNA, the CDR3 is TGTGCCAGCAGTTTAGGGTTGGGGTACGAGCAGTACTTC. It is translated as CASSLGLGYEQYF.